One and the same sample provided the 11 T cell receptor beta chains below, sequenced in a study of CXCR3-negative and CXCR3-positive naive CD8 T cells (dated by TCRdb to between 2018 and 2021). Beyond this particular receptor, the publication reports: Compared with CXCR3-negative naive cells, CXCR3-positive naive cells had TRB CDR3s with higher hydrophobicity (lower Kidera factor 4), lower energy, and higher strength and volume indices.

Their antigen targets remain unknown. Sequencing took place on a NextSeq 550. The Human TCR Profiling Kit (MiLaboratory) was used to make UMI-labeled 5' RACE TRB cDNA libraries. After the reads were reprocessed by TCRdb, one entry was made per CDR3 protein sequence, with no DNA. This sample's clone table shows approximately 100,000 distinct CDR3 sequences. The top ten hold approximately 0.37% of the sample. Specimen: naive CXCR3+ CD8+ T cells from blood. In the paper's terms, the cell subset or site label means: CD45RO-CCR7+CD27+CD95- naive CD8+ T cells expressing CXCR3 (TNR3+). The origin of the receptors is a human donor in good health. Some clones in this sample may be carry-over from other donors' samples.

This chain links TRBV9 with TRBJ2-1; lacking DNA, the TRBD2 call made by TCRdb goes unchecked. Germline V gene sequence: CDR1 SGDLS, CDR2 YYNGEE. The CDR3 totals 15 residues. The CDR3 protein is CASSDLAGVWDEQFF.

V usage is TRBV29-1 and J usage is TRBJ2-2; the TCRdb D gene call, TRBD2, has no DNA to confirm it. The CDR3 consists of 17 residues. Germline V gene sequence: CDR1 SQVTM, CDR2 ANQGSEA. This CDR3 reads CSVYLYDSGGNTGELFF.

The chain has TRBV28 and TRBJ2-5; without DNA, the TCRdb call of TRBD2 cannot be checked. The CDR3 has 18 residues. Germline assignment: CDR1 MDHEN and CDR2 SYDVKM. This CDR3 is CASSLTGLAGVYQETQYF.

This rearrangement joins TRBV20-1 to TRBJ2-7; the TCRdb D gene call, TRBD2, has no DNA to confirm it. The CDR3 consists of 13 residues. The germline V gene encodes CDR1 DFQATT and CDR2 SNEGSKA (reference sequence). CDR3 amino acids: CSAQSSGTYEQYF.

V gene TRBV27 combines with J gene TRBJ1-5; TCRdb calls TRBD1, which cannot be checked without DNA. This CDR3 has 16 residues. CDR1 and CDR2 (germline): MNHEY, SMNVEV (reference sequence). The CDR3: CASSLIGTGGVQPQHF.

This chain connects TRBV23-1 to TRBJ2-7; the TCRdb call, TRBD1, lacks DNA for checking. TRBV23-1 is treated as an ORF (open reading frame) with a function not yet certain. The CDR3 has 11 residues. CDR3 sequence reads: CAHRVKYEQYF.

The CDR3 spells CASSPPRGANVLTF. V gene TRBV12-3 or TRBV12-4 combines with J gene TRBJ2-6; lacking DNA, the TRBD2 call made by TCRdb goes unchecked. CDR3 length equals 14 residues.

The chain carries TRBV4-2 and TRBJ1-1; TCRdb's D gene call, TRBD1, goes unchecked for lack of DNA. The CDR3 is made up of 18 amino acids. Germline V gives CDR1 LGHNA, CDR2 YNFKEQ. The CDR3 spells CASSQVGQGRGENTEAFF.

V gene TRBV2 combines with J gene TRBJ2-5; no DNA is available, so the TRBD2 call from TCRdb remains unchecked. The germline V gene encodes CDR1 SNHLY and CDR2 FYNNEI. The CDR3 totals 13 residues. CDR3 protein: CASQGTNEETQYF.

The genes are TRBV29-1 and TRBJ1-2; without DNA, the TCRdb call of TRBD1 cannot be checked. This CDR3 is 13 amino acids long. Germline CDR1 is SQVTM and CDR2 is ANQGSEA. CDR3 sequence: CSVRDRENYGYTF.

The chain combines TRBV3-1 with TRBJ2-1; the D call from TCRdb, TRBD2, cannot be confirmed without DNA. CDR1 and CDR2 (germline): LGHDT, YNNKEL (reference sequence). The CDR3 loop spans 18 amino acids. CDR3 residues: CASSQNGLAGGLYNEQFF.